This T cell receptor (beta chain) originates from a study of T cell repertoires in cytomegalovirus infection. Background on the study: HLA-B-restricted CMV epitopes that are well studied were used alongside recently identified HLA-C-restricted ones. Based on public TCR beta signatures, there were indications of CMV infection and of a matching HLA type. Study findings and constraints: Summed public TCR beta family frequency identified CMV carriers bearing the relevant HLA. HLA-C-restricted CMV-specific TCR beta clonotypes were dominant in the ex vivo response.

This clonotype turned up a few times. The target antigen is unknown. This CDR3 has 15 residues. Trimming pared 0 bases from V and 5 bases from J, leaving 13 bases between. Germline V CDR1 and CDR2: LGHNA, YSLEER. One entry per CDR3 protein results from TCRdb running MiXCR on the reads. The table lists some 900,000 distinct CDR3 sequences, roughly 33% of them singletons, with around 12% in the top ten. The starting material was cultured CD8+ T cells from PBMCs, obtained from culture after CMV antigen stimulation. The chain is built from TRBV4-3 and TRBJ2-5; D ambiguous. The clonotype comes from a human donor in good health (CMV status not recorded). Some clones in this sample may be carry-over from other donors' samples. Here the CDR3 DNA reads TGCGCCAGCAGCCAAGAATTGTTGGGGTGGGAGACCCAGTACTTC. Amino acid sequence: CASSQELLGWETQYF.